The 21 T cell receptor beta chains reported below all come from one sample, sequenced in a study of blood T cell repertoires in COVID-19. Using immunoSEQ multiplex PCR, the repertoire was profiled, and TCRdb retains in-frame clones only, with some absent. The profile shows approximately 120,000 clones, approximately 80% of them singletons. The sequencing input was peripheral blood. All receptors come from a woman older than 75 with active or convalescent COVID-19.

This clone appeared once. The identical CDR3 is also encoded by other nucleotide sequences in the sample. The chain couples TRBV28 to TRBJ2-7; 8 bases map to TRBD2. The V segment lost 8 bases and the J segment 0 bases; nucleotides outside the gene matches: 3. Germline CDR1 reads MDHEN; CDR2 reads SYDVKM. The CDR3 is 13 residues long. CDR3 nucleotide sequence: TGTGCCAGCCGTAGCGGGGTCTCCTACGAGCAGTACTTC. Its protein product is CASRSGVSYEQYF.

The rearrangement joins TRBV5-1 to TRBJ1-2; the D is unclear. Germline values: CDR1 SGHRS, CDR2 YFSETQ. This CDR3 has 15 amino acids. V lost 0 bases, J lost 5 bases, and 14 bases lay in between. CDR3 DNA: TGCGCCAGCAGCTTGGACAGTTCAAATGGGTATGGCTACACCTTC. The encoded protein is CASSLDSSNGYGYTF.

Concerning this clone itself: This sample also contains other DNA sequences that code for the same CDR3. The chain carries TRBV5-1 and TRBJ2-4, with D perhaps TRBD2 (7 bases). Trimming removed 0 bases at V and 2 bases at J, with 9 bases between. The germline V gene encodes CDR1 SGHRS and CDR2 YFSETQ. This CDR3 comprises 15 residues. CDR3 bases: TGCGCCAGCAGCTTGGCGGGGGGCACCAAAAACATTCAGTACTTC. It specifies CASSLAGGTKNIQYF.

The genes are TRBV27 and TRBJ2-1; 7 bases agree with TRBD1. The CDR3 is made up of 13 amino acids. After removal of 6 bases from V and 14 bases from J, the junction contained 13 bases not matched to a gene. From germline, CDR1 is MNHEY and CDR2 SMNVEV (reference sequence). The CDR3 DNA follows: TGTGCCAGCAGGGAACTAACGGTAGGGGGCGAGTTCTTC. This encodes CASRELTVGGEFF.

This chain uses TRBV5-1 with TRBJ2-2; 9 nucleotides agree with TRBD1. This CDR3 has 16 amino acids. The V gene's germline CDR1 is SGHRS and CDR2 YFSETQ. The V gene end was trimmed by 9 bases and the J gene end by 2 bases; junction bases not matched to a gene: 11. The CDR3 here is CATSDGTGSNTGELFF. Written as DNA, the CDR3 is TGCGCCACGTCTGACGGGACAGGGTCAAACACCGGGGAGCTGTTTTTT.

This chain links TRBV10-3 with TRBJ2-7, with a tentative D call TRBD2 (5 bases). The germline CDR1 and CDR2 sequences are ENHRY and SYGVKD. This CDR3 has 16 residues. Trimming shortened V by 0 bases and J by 4 bases, and 16 bases separated the two germline ends. DNA for the CDR3: TGTGCCATCAGTGAGTCGACTCTAGGACTGGAATACGAGCAGTACTTC. This sequence encodes CAISESTLGLEYEQYF.

This clone was found once. The chain links TRBV6-1 to TRBJ1-5; D is possibly TRBD1 (5 bases). Looked up from germline, CDR1 is MNHNS and CDR2 is SASEGT. Trimming cost V 6 bases and J 7 bases, with 13 bases left between them. The CDR3 has 13 amino acids. The CDR3 bases are TGTGCCAGCAGAGATCAGGGTGGGCAGCCCCAGCATTTT. Translation: CASRDQGGQPQHF.

This clone was detected only a few times. The chain combines TRBV3-1 (or the pseudogene TRBV3-2) with TRBJ2-1; D possibly corresponds to TRBD1 (5 bases). The CDR3 contains 15 residues. Germline V gene sequence: CDR1 LGHDT, CDR2 YNNKEL (reference sequence). Trimming took 0 bases from V and 6 from J, leaving 12 bases between them. CDR3 sequence reads: CASSQDTVTANEQFF. In DNA, the CDR3 is TGTGCCAGCAGCCAAGATACAGTGACAGCCAATGAGCAGTTCTTC.

This chain connects TRBV27 to TRBJ2-7; 8 bases fit TRBD1. J was trimmed by 0 bases and V by 5 bases; bases with no gene match: 9. The CDR3 is 16 residues long. Germline assignment: CDR1 MNHEY and CDR2 SMNVEV (reference sequence). The CDR3 spells CASSQSTGGPSYEQYF. The CDR3 nucleotides read TGTGCCAGCAGTCAGAGTACAGGGGGGCCCTCCTACGAGCAGTACTTC.

The gene calls are TRBV18 and TRBJ1-1, with D possibly matching TRBD1 (5 bases). The germline V gene has CDR1 KGHSH and CDR2 LQKENI. The ends were cut back, 3 bases at V and 4 bases at J, with 9 bases in the middle. This CDR3 contains 13 residues. The CDR3 DNA sequence: TGTGCCAGCTCACCTGGCAGGGCCACTGAAGCTTTCTTT. It specifies CASSPGRATEAFF.

This chain links TRBV5-1 with TRBJ2-3, with 11 nucleotides matching TRBD2. After removal of 3 bases from V and 5 bases from J, the junction contained 8 bases not matched to a gene. This CDR3 has 16 residues. Germline CDR1 is SGHRS and CDR2 is YFSETQ. CDR3 region: CASSSQGSGRGDTQYF. In DNA, the CDR3 is TGCGCCAGCAGCTCGCAGGGTAGCGGGAGGGGAGATACGCAGTATTTT.

The chain has TRBV5-1 and TRBJ1-2, with 7 bases lining up with TRBD1. The CDR3 loop spans 16 amino acids. The germline V gene encodes CDR1 SGHRS and CDR2 YFSETQ. With 1 base clipped from V and 2 bases from J, the junction kept 8 bases outside the gene matches. In DNA, the CDR3 is TGCGCCAGCAGCTTGATGCGCGGGACAGTGAACTATGGCTACACCTTC. Translation gives CASSLMRGTVNYGYTF.

In DNA, the CDR3 is TGTGCCAGCAGTCCAAGACTAGCGGGAGGGTACGAGCAGTACTTC. It yields the protein CASSPRLAGGYEQYF. V is TRBV27 and J is TRBJ2-7; TRBD2 agrees at 14 bases. The CDR3 spans 15 residues. Germline-derived CDR1 and CDR2 are MNHEY and SMNVEV (reference sequence). Trimming took 5 bases from V and 4 from J; bases not matched to a gene: 4.

V usage is TRBV19 and J usage is TRBJ2-1; perhaps TRBD2 as D (7 bases). This CDR3 spans 12 amino acids. V lost 10 bases and J lost 8, with 15 bases in between. Germline V gives CDR1 LNHDA, CDR2 SQIVND (reference sequence). Written as DNA, the CDR3 is TGTGCCACCAGGACGGGGGGCCATGAGCAGTTCTTC. The encoded protein is CATRTGGHEQFF.

This chain joins TRBV27 and TRBJ2-1, with D maybe TRBD1 (6 bases). The V and J ends lost 3 bases and 1 base respectively, with 10 bases between them. CDR1 is MNHEY, CDR2 SMNVEV, per germline (reference sequence). The CDR3 sequence is 15 residues long. In DNA form, the CDR3 reads TGTGCCAGCAGTTTCCCGACAGGATCCTACAATGAGCAGTTCTTC. Its protein is CASSFPTGSYNEQFF.

CDR3 protein: CASSPGQGPYNEQFF. The CDR3 nucleotides read TGTGCCAGCAGCCCAGGACAGGGGCCTTACAATGAGCAGTTCTTC. The V gene is TRBV5-5, the J gene TRBJ2-1, with 9 bases lining up with TRBD1. After removal of 4 bases from V and 4 bases from J, the junction contained 6 bases not matched to a gene. CDR1 and CDR2 (germline): SGHKS, YYEKEE (reference sequence). This CDR3 spans 15 amino acids.

This clone was seen once. This chain joins TRBV27 and TRBJ2-7; TRBD1 matches at 10 bases. J gave up 7 bases and V 4 bases, and 10 bases lay outside the gene matches. The CDR3 has 15 residues. Germline assignment: CDR1 MNHEY and CDR2 SMNVEV (reference sequence). CDR3 amino acids: CASSSDWTGGREQYF. The CDR3 region has the DNA TGTGCCAGCAGTTCCGACTGGACAGGGGGGAGGGAGCAGTACTTC.

This clone is termed medium-sized. This sequence joins TRBV5-1 and TRBJ2-7; 9 positions agree with TRBD1. This CDR3 has 15 amino acids. V lost 0 bases to trimming and J lost 5 bases; unmatched junction nucleotides: 6. CDR1 SGHRS and CDR2 YFSETQ come from the germline V gene. In DNA form, the CDR3 reads TGCGCCAGCAGCTTGGCCCTACAGGGGGCCCACGAGCAGTACTTC. This translates into CASSLALQGAHEQYF.

The chain carries TRBV14 and TRBJ1-3, with a tentative D call TRBD1 (5 bases). The germline V gene has CDR1 SGHDN and CDR2 FVKESK. Trimming cost V 4 bases and J 0 bases, with 10 bases left between them. The CDR3 totals 15 residues. CDR3 loop: CASSRNQGSGNTIYF. CDR3 bases: TGTGCCAGCAGCCGAAACCAGGGCTCTGGAAACACCATATATTTT. Complete variable domain (other parts from reference TRBV14 and TRBJ1-3): EAGVTQFPSHSVIEKGQTVTLRCDPISGHDNLYWYRRVMGKEIKFLLHFVKESKQDESGMPNNRFLAERTGGTYSTLKVQPAELEDSGVYFCASSRNQGSGNTIYFGEGSWLTVV.

The chain has TRBV5-1 and TRBJ2-1, with 13 nucleotides matching TRBD2. There are 18 residues in the CDR3. V lost 4 bases to trimming and J lost 7 bases; unmatched junction nucleotides: 14. Germline loops: CDR1 SGHRS, CDR2 YFSETQ. In nucleotides, the CDR3 is TGCGCCAGCAGCCAGGGACTAGCGGGAATAGTAGTAAAAAATGAGCAGTTCTTC. Protein sequence: CASSQGLAGIVVKNEQFF.

Details on this clone: The junction shows a germline mismatch at one end, possibly a read error. V and J are TRBV25-1 and TRBJ2-5, with D maybe TRBD1 (6 bases). This CDR3 contains 13 residues. Germline assignment: CDR1 MGHDK and CDR2 SYGVNS. The CDR3 loop reads CASSEQDSALLDF. The CDR3 DNA is TGTGCCAGCAGTGAACAGGACAGTGCCCTCTTGGACTTC.